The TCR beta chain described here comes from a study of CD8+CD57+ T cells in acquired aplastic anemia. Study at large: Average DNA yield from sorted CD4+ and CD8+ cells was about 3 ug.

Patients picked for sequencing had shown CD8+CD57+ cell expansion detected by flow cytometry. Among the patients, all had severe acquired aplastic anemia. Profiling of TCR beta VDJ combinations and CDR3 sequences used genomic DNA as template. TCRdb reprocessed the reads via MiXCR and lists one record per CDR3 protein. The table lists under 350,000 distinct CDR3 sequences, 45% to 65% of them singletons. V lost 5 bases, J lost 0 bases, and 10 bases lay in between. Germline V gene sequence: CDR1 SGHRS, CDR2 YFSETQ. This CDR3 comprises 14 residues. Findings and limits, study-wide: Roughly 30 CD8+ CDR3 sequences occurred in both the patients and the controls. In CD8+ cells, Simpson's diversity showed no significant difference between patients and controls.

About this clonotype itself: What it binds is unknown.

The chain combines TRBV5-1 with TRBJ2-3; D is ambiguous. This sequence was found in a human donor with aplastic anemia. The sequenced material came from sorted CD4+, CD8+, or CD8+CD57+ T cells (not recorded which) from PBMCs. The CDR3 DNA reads TGCGCCAGCAGAGCCGGAGTCAGCACAGATACGCAGTATTTT. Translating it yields CASRAGVSTDTQYF. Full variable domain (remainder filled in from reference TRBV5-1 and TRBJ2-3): KAGVTQTPRYLIKTRGQQVTLSCSPISGHRSVSWYQQTPGQGLQFLFEYFSETQRNKGNFPGRFSGRQFSNSRSEMNVSTLELGDSALYLCASRAGVSTDTQYFGPGTRLTVL.